The entry that follows covers one T cell receptor (beta chain) sequence. What this receptor recognizes is not known. No much larger clone is present one base from it, and per-base qualities are unavailable. TCRbeta CDR3 regions were amplified from genomic DNA using the immunoSEQ Assay, a bias-controlled multiplex PCR. The authors processed their data as follows. Within the assay, amplification of reference gene primers was used to estimate how many nucleated cells each sample contained. To quantify the absolute abundance of each unique TCRbeta CDR3 rearrangement, sequence reads were collapsed and filtered. For each sample, productive Simpson clonality was calculated as the square root of Simpson's diversity index over productive rearrangements. Held by TCRdb, this immuneACCESS table contains in-frame sequences only and omits some clones. Under half of the omission traces to an unresolved V gene where checked; the cause of the rest is unknown. Clone size and the V and J calls come from that table; the DNA yielded D and trimming. The sample table contains about 82,000 clones; only one count was recorded for more than 85% of them. The ten largest clones add up to 1% to 1.5% of the sample.

Participants in the prospective study were aged roughly 18 to 95 years, lived in about two dozen United States geographic areas, and enrolled through a virtual design. To assign participants to cohorts, the prospective study relied on clinical history that participants themselves reported in a screening survey and a study questionnaire. Mobile phlebotomists in the prospective study collected whole blood, serum and a nasopharyngeal or oropharyngeal swab from every participant. Participants in the prospective study had the option to provide additional blood draws and questionnaires over a 2-month period. Before DNA extraction, blood samples from the prospective study were shipped at room temperature or frozen. The CDR3 measures 17 amino acids from cysteine to phenylalanine. The entry retains the CDR3 DNA only, 51 bases that are in frame from base 1. V ends up 0 bases short and J 4 bases short, with an unmatched junction base count of 10. CDR1 SGHDN and CDR2 FVKESK were looked up in the germline V gene.

The sample is drawn from a study of blood T cell repertoires in COVID-19 (dated by TCRdb to 2019 to 2021). With respect to the entire study: Samples from collaborators originated in the United States, Italy and Spain and spanned both the acute and convalescent phases of COVID-19. The dataset comprised deeply sampled blood TCRbeta repertoires from subjects exposed to, actively infected with, or recovered from COVID-19. Sample metadata almost always included a de-identified subject ID, COVID-19 status, age in years and sex. The repertoires were released in a freely available public database meant as a resource for research on the immune response to SARS-CoV-2. The prospective study material was composed of cDNA or gDNA derived from T cells, B-cell-depleted T cells, or PBMCs. Samples came from the ongoing ImmuneRACE study (first 160 participants) plus 1,254 subjects from 6 global collaborators. Where available, HLA class I and class II types were taken from metadata supplied by the sample provider and were not determined by assay-based typing. What the study reported, not specific to this receptor: Clinical and demographic metadata were provided uncurated, with the amount varying by source and participant.

The chain employs TRBV14 and TRBJ2-5; TRBD2 fits 8 bases in the junction. The TCR originated in a woman aged 45-65 years with acute COVID-19. Sample: PBMCs or T cells enriched from blood (not recorded which). The DNA reads as follows: TGTGCCAGCAGCCAAGACTCCGGGAGGGCCGTCGGAGAGACCCAGTACTTC. Its protein product is CASSQDSGRAVGETQYF.